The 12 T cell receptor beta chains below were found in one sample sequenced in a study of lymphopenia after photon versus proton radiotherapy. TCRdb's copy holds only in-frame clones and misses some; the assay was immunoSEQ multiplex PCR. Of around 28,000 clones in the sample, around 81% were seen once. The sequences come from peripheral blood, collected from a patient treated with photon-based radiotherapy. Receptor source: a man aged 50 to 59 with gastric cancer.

This CDR3 reads CAWSTGLFGNEQFF. In nucleotides, the CDR3 is TGTGCCTGGAGTACAGGGTTATTTGGGAATGAGCAGTTCTTC. The chain recombines TRBV30 with TRBJ2-1; D might be TRBD1 (6 bases). Germline lookup yields CDR1 GTSNPN and CDR2 SVGIG (reference sequence). This CDR3 region has 14 residues. Trimming took off 2 bases at V and 7 bases at J, with 15 bases between the two ends.

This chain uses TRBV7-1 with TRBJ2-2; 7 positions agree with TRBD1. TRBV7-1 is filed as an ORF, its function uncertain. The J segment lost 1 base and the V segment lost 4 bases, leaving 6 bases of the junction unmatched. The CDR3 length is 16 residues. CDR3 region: CASSFRTGVNTGELFF. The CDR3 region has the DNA TGTGCCAGCAGCTTCAGGACAGGCGTGAACACCGGGGAGCTGTTTTTT.

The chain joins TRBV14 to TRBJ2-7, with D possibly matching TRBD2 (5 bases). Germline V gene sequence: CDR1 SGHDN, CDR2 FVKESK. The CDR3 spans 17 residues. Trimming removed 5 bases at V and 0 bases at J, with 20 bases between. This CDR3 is CASSSFSSGINSYEQYF. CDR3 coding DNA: TGTGCCAGCAGCTCGTTCTCCTCCGGGATCAACTCCTACGAGCAGTACTTC.

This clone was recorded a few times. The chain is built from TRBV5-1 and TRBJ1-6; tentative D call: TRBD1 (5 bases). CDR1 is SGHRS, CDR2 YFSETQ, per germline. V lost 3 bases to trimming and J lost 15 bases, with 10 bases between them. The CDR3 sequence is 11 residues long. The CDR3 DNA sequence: TGCGCCAGCAGCTCGGGGGATCTCCTCCACTTT. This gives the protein CASSSGDLLHF.

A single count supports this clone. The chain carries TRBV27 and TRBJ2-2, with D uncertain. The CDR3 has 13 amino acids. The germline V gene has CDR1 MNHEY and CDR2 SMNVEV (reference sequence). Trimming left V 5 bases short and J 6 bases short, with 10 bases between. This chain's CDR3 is CASSPRVPGELFF. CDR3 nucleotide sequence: TGTGCCAGCAGTCCCCGGGTCCCCGGGGAGCTGTTTTTT.

The CDR3 spells CASSENTNTGELFF. CDR3 nucleotide sequence: TGTGCCAGCAGTGAGAATACGAACACCGGGGAGCTGTTTTTT. V gene TRBV6-1 combines with J gene TRBJ2-2; D is unresolved. The germline V gene has CDR1 MNHNS and CDR2 SASEGT. This CDR3 has 14 residues. Trimming left V 3 bases short and J 0 bases short, with 5 bases between.

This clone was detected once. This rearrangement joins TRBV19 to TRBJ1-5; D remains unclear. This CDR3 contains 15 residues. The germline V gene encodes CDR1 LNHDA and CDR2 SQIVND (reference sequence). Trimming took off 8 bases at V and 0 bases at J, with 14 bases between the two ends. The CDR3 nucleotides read TGTGCCAGTGGGCCCCTTGCAGATAGCAATCAGCCCCAGCATTTT. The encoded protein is CASGPLADSNQPQHF.

The DNA for the CDR3 is TGTGCCAGCAGTTTTCCAGGGAACTATGGCTACACCTTC. Protein sequence: CASSFPGNYGYTF. The chain links TRBV28 to TRBJ1-2, with D tentatively TRBD1 (5 bases). Germline V gives CDR1 MDHEN, CDR2 SYDVKM. There are 13 residues in the CDR3. V lost 3 bases to trimming and J lost 2 bases, with 7 bases between them.

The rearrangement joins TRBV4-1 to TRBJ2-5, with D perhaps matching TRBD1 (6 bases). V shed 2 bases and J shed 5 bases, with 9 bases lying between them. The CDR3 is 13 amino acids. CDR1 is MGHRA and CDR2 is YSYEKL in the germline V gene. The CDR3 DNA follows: TGCGCCAGCAGCCAATGGCAGGGGGAGACCCAGTACTTC. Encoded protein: CASSQWQGETQYF.

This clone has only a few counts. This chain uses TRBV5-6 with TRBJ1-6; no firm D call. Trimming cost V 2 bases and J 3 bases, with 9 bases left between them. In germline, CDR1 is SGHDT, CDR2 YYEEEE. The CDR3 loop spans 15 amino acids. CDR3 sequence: CASSLRLGYNSPLHF. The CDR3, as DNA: TGTGCCAGCAGCTTAAGGCTGGGCTATAATTCACCCCTCCACTTT.

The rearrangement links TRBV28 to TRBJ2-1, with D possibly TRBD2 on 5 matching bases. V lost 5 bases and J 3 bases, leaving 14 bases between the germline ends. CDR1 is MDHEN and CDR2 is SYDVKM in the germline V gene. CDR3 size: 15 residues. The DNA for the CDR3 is TGTGCCAGCAGTGTGCAGGTAGCGCTCTACAATGAGCAGTTCTTC. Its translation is CASSVQVALYNEQFF.

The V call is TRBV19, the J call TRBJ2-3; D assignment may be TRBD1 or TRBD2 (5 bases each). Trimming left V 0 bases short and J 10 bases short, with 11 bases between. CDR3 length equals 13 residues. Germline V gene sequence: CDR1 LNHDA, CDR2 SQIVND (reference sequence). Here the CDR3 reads CASSIDHGDAQYF. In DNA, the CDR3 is TGTGCCAGTAGTATAGATCACGGGGACGCGCAGTATTTT.